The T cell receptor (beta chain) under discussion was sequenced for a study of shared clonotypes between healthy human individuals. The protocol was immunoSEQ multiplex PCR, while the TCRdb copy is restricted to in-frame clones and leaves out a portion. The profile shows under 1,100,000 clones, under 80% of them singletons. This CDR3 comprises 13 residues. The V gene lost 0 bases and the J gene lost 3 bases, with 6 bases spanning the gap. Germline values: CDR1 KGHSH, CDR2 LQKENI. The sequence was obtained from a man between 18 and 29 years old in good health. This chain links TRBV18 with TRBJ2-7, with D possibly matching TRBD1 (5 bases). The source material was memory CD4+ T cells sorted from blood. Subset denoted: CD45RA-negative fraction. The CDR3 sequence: CASSPPQDYEQYF. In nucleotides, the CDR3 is TGTGCCAGCTCACCACCACAGGACTACGAGCAGTACTTC.